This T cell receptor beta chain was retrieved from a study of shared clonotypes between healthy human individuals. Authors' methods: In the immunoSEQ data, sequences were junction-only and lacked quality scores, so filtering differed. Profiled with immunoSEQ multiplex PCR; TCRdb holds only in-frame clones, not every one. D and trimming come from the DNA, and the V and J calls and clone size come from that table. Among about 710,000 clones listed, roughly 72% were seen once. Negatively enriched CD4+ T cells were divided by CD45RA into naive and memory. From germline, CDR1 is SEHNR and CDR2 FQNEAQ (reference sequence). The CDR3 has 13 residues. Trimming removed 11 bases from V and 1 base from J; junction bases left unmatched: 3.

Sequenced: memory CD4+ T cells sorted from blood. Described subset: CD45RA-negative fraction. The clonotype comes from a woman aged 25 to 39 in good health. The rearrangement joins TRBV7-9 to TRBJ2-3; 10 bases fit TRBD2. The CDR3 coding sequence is TGTGCCGGACTAGCGGAACGCACAGATACGCAGTATTTT. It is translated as CAGLAERTDTQYF. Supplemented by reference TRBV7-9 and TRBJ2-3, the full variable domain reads DTGVSQNPRHKITKRGQNVTFRCDPISEHNRLYWYRQTLGQGPEFLTYFQNEAQLEKSRLLSDRFSAERPKGSFSTLEIQRTEQGDSAMYLCAGLAERTDTQYFGPGTRLTVL.